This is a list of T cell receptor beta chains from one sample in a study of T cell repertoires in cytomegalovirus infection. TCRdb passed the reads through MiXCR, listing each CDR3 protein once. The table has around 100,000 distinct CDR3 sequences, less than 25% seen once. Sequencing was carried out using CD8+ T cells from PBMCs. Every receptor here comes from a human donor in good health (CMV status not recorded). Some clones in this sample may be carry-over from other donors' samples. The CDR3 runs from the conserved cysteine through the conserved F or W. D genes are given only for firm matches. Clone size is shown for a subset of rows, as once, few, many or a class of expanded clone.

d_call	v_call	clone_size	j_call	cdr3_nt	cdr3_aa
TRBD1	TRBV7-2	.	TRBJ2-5	TGTGCCAGCAGCCCGGGGCGAGGGGGCGAGACCCAGTACTTC	CASSPGRGGETQYF
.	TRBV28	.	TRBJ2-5	TGTGCCAGCAGTTTTCCCCCAGAGACCCAGTACTTC	CASSFPPETQYF
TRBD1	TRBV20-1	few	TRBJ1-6	TGCAGTGCCGTGGACAGGAACAATAATTCACCCCTCCACTTT	CSAVDRNNNSPLHF
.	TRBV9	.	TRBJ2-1	TGTGCCAGCAGCACCGGCAATGAGCAGTTCTTC	CASSTGNEQFF
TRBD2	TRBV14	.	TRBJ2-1	TGTGCCAGCAACCAAGATCTTGTGGCTAGCGGGAGTGTGTACAATGAGCAGTTCTTC	CASNQDLVASGSVYNEQFF
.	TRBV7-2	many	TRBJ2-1	TGTGCCAGCAGCTTAGGGGGTTCGGCGGTAGATGAGCAGTTCTTC	CASSLGGSAVDEQFF
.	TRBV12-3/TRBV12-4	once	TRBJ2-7	TGTGCCAGCAGGAGGTCTGCCGGCTACGAGCAGTACTTC	CASRRSAGYEQYF
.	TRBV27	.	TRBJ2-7	TGTGCCAGCAGTTTATTGGGCGTAAACGAGTACGAGCAGTACTTC	CASSLLGVNEYEQYF
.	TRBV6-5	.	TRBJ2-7	TGTGCCAGCAGTTACTCCGGCGGAGTTTCCTACGAGCAGTACTTC	CASSYSGGVSYEQYF
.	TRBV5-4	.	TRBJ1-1	TGTGCCAGCAGCTTGGTACCCGAAGCGAACACTGAAGCTTTCTTT	CASSLVPEANTEAFF
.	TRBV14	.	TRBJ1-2	TGTGCCAGCAGCTCTACAGGGTACGGCTACACCTTC	CASSSTGYGYTF
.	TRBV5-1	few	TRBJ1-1	TGCGCCAGCAGCTTGGAAGGGATCACTGAAGCTTTCTTT	CASSLEGITEAFF
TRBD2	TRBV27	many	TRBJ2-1	TGTGCCAGCAGGGGACTACCTAGCAATGAGCAGTTCTTC	CASRGLPSNEQFF
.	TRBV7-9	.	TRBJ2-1	TGTGCCAGCAGCTTAGCGGTCCCTGAGCAGTTCTTC	CASSLAVPEQFF
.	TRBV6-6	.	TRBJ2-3	TGTGCCAGCAGTTATCTCTGGGACAGCACAGATACGCAGTATTTT	CASSYLWDSTDTQYF
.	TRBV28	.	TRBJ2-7	TGTGCCAGCGAAGGGGCGGTGGGGGAGCAGTACTTC	CASEGAVGEQYF
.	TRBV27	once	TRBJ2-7	TGTGCCAGCAGTTGGGGGAGACAGGCGGGGAACGAGCAGAACTTC	CASSWGRQAGNEQNF
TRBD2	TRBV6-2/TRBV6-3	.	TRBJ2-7	TGTGCCAGCAGGGGGACTAGCGGGGGTCCAGTTTACGAGCAGTACTTC	CASRGTSGGPVYEQYF
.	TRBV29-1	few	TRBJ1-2	TGCAGCGTTGAAGATCGGGCGGATGGCTACACCTTC	CSVEDRADGYTF
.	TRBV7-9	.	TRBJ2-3	TGTGCCAGCAGCTTAGTAGCGGAAACCACAGATACGCAGTATTTT	CASSLVAETTDTQYF
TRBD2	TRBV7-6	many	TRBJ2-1	TGTGCCAGCAGCGAAACTAGCGGGAGTATCAATGAGCAGTTCTTC	CASSETSGSINEQFF
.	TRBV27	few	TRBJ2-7	TGTGCCAGCAGTTTATCGAGGGCTGGGGAGCAGTACTTC	CASSLSRAGEQYF
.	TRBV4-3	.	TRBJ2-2	TGCGCCAGCAGCCATATAGGGGGTACCGGGGAGCTGTTTTTT	CASSHIGGTGELFF
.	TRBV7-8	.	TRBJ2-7	TGTGCCAGCAGCCTGGACAGCAACGAGCAGTACTTC	CASSLDSNEQYF
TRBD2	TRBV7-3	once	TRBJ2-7	TGTGCCTGGGGAAGGGAGGGTACCTACGAGCAGTACTTC	CAWGREGTYEQYF
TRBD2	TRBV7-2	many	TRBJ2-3	TGTGCCAGCAGCGCCATCGGGACTAGCTTGTCAGATACGCAGTATTTT	CASSAIGTSLSDTQYF
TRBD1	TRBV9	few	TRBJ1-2	TGTGCCAGCAGCGTAGGAGGGACAGGGATTTATGGCTACACCTTC	CASSVGGTGIYGYTF
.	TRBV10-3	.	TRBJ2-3	TGTGCCATCAGTGAGGGGGGAGACACAGATACGCAGTATTTT	CAISEGGDTDTQYF
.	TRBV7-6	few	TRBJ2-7	TGTGCCAGCAGCTTAGCCGGGAACAGCTACGAGCAGTACTTC	CASSLAGNSYEQYF
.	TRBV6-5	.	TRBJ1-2	TGTGCCAGCAGTTACTCGATAGGGGCGGGCTACACCTTC	CASSYSIGAGYTF
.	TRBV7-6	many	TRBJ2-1	TGTGCCAGCAGCGCCGGGACATTATCCTACAATGAGCAGTTCTTC	CASSAGTLSYNEQFF
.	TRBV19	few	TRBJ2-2	TGTGCCAGTAGTATCGGACCTGCGAACACCGGGGAGCTGTTTTTT	CASSIGPANTGELFF
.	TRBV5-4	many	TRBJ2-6	TGTGCCAGCAGCTCGACAGGAAGCAACTCTGGGGCCAACGTCCTGACTTTC	CASSSTGSNSGANVLTF
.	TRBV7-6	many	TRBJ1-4	TGTGCCAGCAGCTTAGCTTCATGGAGGCCTAATGAAAAACTGTTTTTT	CASSLASWRPNEKLFF
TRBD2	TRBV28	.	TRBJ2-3	TGTGCCAGCACTCCCAGCGGGGGCACAGATACGCAGTATTTT	CASTPSGGTDTQYF
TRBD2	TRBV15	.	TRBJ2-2	TGTGCCACCAGCAGACCCCCGAGACTAGCGGGGGACTACACCGGGGAGCTGTTTTTT	CATSRPPRLAGDYTGELFF
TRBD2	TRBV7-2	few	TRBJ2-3	TGTGCCAGCAGCTTAGGGAGCGGGGGGGCAGATACGCAGTATTTT	CASSLGSGGADTQYF
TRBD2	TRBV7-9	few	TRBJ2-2	TGTGCCATCAAGGCTAGCGGGGGGACCAACACCGGGGAGCTGTTTTTT	CAIKASGGTNTGELFF
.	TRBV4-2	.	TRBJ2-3	TGTGCCAGCAGCCAAGGAGGTCGAGGGGTCGGAGATACGCAGTATTTT	CASSQGGRGVGDTQYF
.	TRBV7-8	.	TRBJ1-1	TGTGCCAGCAGCCCGCGATTGAACACTGAAGCTTTCTTT	CASSPRLNTEAFF
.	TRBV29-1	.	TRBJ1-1	TGCAGCGTTGAAGATCTGTCGGGGATCGACAGGACACTTTCGAACACTGAAGCTTTCTTT	CSVEDLSGIDRTLSNTEAFF
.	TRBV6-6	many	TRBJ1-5	TGTGCCAGCAGATCTAGGGGCAATCAGCCCCAGCATTTT	CASRSRGNQPQHF
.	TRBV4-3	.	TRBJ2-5	TGCGCCAGCAGCCAAGATCTAGCTAGCGAAGAGCCTTGGGGAGAGACCCAGTACTTC	CASSQDLASEEPWGETQYF
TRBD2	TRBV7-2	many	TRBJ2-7	TGTGCCATCCCCGGGACTAGCCTCAACGAGCAGTACTTC	CAIPGTSLNEQYF
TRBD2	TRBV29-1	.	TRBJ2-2	TGCAGCTCGGGGGGTCCCGGGGAGCTGTTTTTT	CSSGGPGELFF
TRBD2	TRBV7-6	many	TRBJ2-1	TGTGCCAGCAGCCTTAGCGGGGATTACAATGAGCAGTTCTTC	CASSLSGDYNEQFF
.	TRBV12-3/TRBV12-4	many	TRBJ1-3	TGTGCCAGCAGTTTTCTCTGGGCAGGGGATTATGGAAACACCATATATTTT	CASSFLWAGDYGNTIYF
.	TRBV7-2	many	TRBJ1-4	TGTGCCAGCAGCCTCCCCGGGAGGGCCAGAGAAAAACTGTTTTTT	CASSLPGRAREKLFF
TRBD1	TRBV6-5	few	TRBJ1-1	TGTGCCAGCAGTATGACAGGGATGCTGAACACTGAAGCTTTCTTT	CASSMTGMLNTEAFF
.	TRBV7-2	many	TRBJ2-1	TGTGCCAGCAGCGCCCGCCGGGGCACCAGGGAGGGGGGTGAGCAGTTCTTC	CASSARRGTREGGEQFF
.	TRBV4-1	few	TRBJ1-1	TGCGCCAGCAGCCAAGAATCAGGGGTGAACACTGAAGCTTTCTTT	CASSQESGVNTEAFF
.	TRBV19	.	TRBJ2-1	TGTGCCAGTAGTATAGAGGGCAGGCCCTTATACAATGAGCAGTTCTTC	CASSIEGRPLYNEQFF
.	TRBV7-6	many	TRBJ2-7	TGTGCCAGCAGCTTAGCTTCGATCTACGAGCAGTACTTC	CASSLASIYEQYF